A single sample gave rise to the 22 T cell receptor beta chains below, sequenced in a study of cytomegalovirus exposure and HLA in healthy donors. Both 60 Vbeta primers and 13 Jbeta primers went into the PCR. Libraries were prepared by immunoSEQ multiplex PCR; TCRdb keeps only in-frame clonotypes and omits some of them. The sample holds over 80,000 clones, approximately 71% seen once. Specimen: PBMCs. These receptors were collected from a woman aged 18-29 years in good health and CMV-seropositive.

This chain joins TRBV27 and TRBJ1-5; no clear D gene. V lost 6 bases, J lost 0 bases, and 12 bases lay in between. This CDR3 region has 15 residues. The germline CDR1 and CDR2 sequences are MNHEY and SMNVEV (reference sequence). This CDR3 is CASSREGYSNQPQHF. DNA of the CDR3: TGTGCCAGCAGCCGGGAAGGGTATAGCAATCAGCCCCAGCATTTT.

V gene TRBV7-9 combines with J gene TRBJ2-3; possibly TRBD2 for D (6 bases). The CDR3 is made up of 15 amino acids. V dropped 3 bases and J dropped 2 bases, with 12 bases sitting between them. Germline CDR1 is SEHNR and CDR2 is FQNEAQ (reference sequence). The chain's CDR3 is CASSFPGASTDTQYF. CDR3 DNA sequence: TGTGCCAGCAGCTTCCCGGGAGCCTCCACAGATACGCAGTATTTT.

This CDR3 reads CASSLWAATNEKLFF. As DNA, the CDR3 is TGTGCCAGCAGTTTATGGGCCGCAACTAATGAAAAACTGTTTTTT. The J gene is TRBJ1-4, the V gene TRBV27; D remains unclear. V was shortened by 1 base and J by 0 bases, with 6 bases between the two germline ends. Germline CDR1 and CDR2: MNHEY and SMNVEV (reference sequence). The CDR3 runs to 15 residues.

The genes are TRBV7-9 and TRBJ2-1; 14 nucleotides align to TRBD2. V shed 4 bases and J 8 bases; nucleotides not matched to a gene: 13. The germline V gene encodes CDR1 SEHNR and CDR2 FQNEAQ (reference sequence). The CDR3 has 18 amino acids. CDR3 DNA sequence: TGTGCCAGCAGCTCCCGACTAGCGGGGGGGCGGACGCAGGATGAGCAGTTCTTC. It encodes CASSSRLAGGRTQDEQFF.

The chain links TRBV7-9 to TRBJ1-1; D uncertain. The CDR3 has 14 residues. Germline CDR1 and CDR2: SEHNR and FQNEAQ (reference sequence). V was cut by 1 base and J by 1 base, with 7 bases left in between. DNA of the CDR3: TGTGCCAGCAGCTTAGATTACTCGAACACTGAAGCTTTCTTT. Translated, it gives CASSLDYSNTEAFF.

The rearrangement joins TRBV2 to TRBJ2-7; D is unresolved. The CDR3 runs 13 residues. Germline V gene lookup returns CDR1 SNHLY and CDR2 FYNNEI. The germline V and J ends were trimmed by 5 bases and 3 bases, with 11 bases remaining between them. CDR3 bases: TGTGCCAGCAGTCCAACTAAGATCTACGAGCAGTACTTC. Translated: CASSPTKIYEQYF.

The chain uses TRBV9 and TRBJ2-7; D perhaps matches TRBD1 (5 bases). The germline gives CDR1 SGDLS, CDR2 YYNGEE. Deletions cut 0 bases from V and 3 bases from J, with 13 bases between. The CDR3 spans 15 residues. CDR3 nucleotide sequence: TGTGCCAGCAGCGTAGCAGCAGGGAATATCTACGAGCAGTACTTC. Translation gives CASSVAAGNIYEQYF.

The gene calls are TRBV12-5 and TRBJ2-5; possibly TRBD2 for D (5 bases). The CDR3 spans 15 residues. Trimming removed 7 bases from V and 4 bases from J, with 19 bases in between. CDR1 and CDR2 from the germline V gene are LGHNT and FRNRAP. CDR3 DNA sequence: TGTGCTAGTGCCCTTCGGTCGGGGATTGGAGAGACCCAGTACTTC. Protein: CASALRSGIGETQYF.

The chain recombines TRBV29-1 with TRBJ2-7, with D possibly being TRBD2 (5 bases). V was pared by 5 bases and J by 5 bases, with 16 bases between. Germline assignment: CDR1 SQVTM and CDR2 ANQGSEA. The CDR3 consists of 13 residues. The CDR3 loop reads CSVMERTGDEQYF. CDR3 nucleotides: TGCAGCGTTATGGAGCGGACCGGCGACGAGCAGTACTTC.

In this sample, this clone turned up a few times. The chain recombines TRBV4-3 with TRBJ2-1, with a weak D call TRBD2 (5 bases). CDR1 is LGHNA, CDR2 YSLEER, per germline. This CDR3 is built from 17 residues. V lost 4 bases and J 7 bases, leaving 23 bases between the germline ends. The CDR3, as DNA: TGCGCCAGCAGCCCCACTGCGCCGCGTGCGGGCCGGAATGAGCAGTTCTTC. Residues: CASSPTAPRAGRNEQFF.

This clone came up once. This chain joins TRBV28 and TRBJ1-3, with D perhaps TRBD1 (5 bases). The CDR3 spans 14 residues. With 4 bases removed from V and 4 bases from J, the gap between germline ends came to 11 bases. Per germline, CDR1 MDHEN and CDR2 SYDVKM. CDR3 sequence: CASSSRVSGNTIYF. For the CDR3, the DNA is TGTGCCAGCAGTTCCAGGGTCTCCGGAAACACCATATATTTT.

This chain connects TRBV28 to TRBJ2-1; TRBD2 matches 9 bases. This CDR3 has 14 residues. The germline V gene has CDR1 MDHEN and CDR2 SYDVKM. V dropped 7 bases and J dropped 2; count of bases not matched to a gene: 3. The CDR3 DNA sequence: TGTGCCAGCACGGCGGGAGGGCCCTACAATGAGCAGTTCTTC. As protein: CASTAGGPYNEQFF.

About this clone: One end of the junction is discordant with germline, which a read error may explain. This sequence joins TRBV6-5 and TRBJ2-6; possible D gene TRBD2, 6 bases. This CDR3 is built from 15 residues. Germline lookup yields CDR1 MNHEY and CDR2 SVGAGI. DNA of the CDR3: TGTGCCAGCAGCCCCCGGGAGACTGGGGCCAACGGCCTGACTTTC. Translation gives CASSPRETGANGLTF.

The CDR3 sequence: CAWGTSGVADTQYF. In nucleotides, the CDR3 is TGTGCCTGGGGGACTAGCGGGGTGGCAGATACGCAGTATTTT. The rearrangement links TRBV30 to TRBJ2-3; TRBD2 agrees at 13 bases. The V segment lost 5 bases and the J segment 4 bases; nucleotides outside the gene matches: 3. The V gene's germline CDR1 is GTSNPN and CDR2 SVGIG (reference sequence). This CDR3 comprises 14 residues.

The J gene is TRBJ2-7, the V gene TRBV2; the match to TRBD2 covers 8 bases. The CDR3 contains 16 residues. V shed 5 bases, J shed 0 bases, and the junction held 9 bases outside the gene matches. Germline CDR1 reads SNHLY; CDR2 reads FYNNEI. CDR3 coding DNA: TGTGCCAGCAGTCGGACTAGCAGACCTAGCTCCTACGAGCAGTACTTC. Amino acid sequence: CASSRTSRPSSYEQYF.

The V gene is TRBV25-1, the J gene TRBJ2-1, with a possible D match to TRBD2 (5 bases). Germline CDR1 reads MGHDK; CDR2 reads SYGVNS. Trimming pared 7 bases from V and 5 bases from J, leaving 9 bases between. This CDR3 contains 12 residues. DNA of the CDR3: TGTGCCAGCACCCTGAGGGACAATGAGCAGTTCTTC. It encodes CASTLRDNEQFF. The full variable domain, with the rest looked up from reference TRBV25-1 and TRBJ2-1, is EADIYQTPRYLVIGTGKKITLECSQTMGHDKMYWYQQDPGMELHLIHYSYGVNSTEKGDLSSESTVSRIRTEHFPLTLESARPSHTSQYLCASTLRDNEQFFGPGTRLTVL.

The chain couples TRBV7-3 to TRBJ1-2; TRBD1 aligns across 10 bases. The CDR3 has 17 residues. Germline V gene sequence: CDR1 SGHTA, CDR2 FQGTGA. With 7 bases clipped from V and 4 bases from J, the junction kept 15 bases outside the gene matches. In DNA form, the CDR3 reads TGTGCCAGCACTCCCGAGACAGGGGGCTACCCTCTCTATGGCTACACCTTC. It is translated as CASTPETGGYPLYGYTF.

The chain links TRBV7-2 to TRBJ2-3; 8 bases fit TRBD2. The CDR3 covers 17 residues. Unmatched junction bases numbered 10, after V lost 3 bases and J lost 2 bases. The germline V gene encodes CDR1 SGHTA and CDR2 FQGNSA. The CDR3 DNA reads as TGTGCCAGCAGCTTGCAAGGGACTAGACATCTCACAGATACGCAGTATTTT. Translating it yields CASSLQGTRHLTDTQYF.

This chain connects TRBV19 to TRBJ1-4; maybe TRBD1 (5 bases). Germline values: CDR1 LNHDA, CDR2 SQIVND (reference sequence). The CDR3 sequence is 14 residues long. Between the trimmed V and J ends, which lost 5 bases and 5 bases, there was a span of 12 bases. The CDR3 here is CASSGAGQNEKLFF. The CDR3 region has the DNA TGTGCCAGTAGTGGGGCCGGCCAAAATGAAAAACTGTTTTTT.

The V call is TRBV5-1, the J call TRBJ2-3, with 9 bases aligning to TRBD2. After removal of 4 bases from V and 5 bases from J, the junction contained 8 bases not matched to a gene. There are 15 residues in the CDR3. In germline, CDR1 is SGHRS, CDR2 YFSETQ. The CDR3 sequence: CASSERGAGRDTQYF. The CDR3, as DNA: TGCGCCAGCAGCGAGCGGGGGGCCGGGAGAGATACGCAGTATTTT.

The chain joins TRBV5-4 to TRBJ2-2; tentative D call: TRBD1 (5 bases). V dropped 1 base and J dropped 1 base, with 8 bases sitting between them. CDR3 length: 15 residues. CDR1 and CDR2 (germline): SGHNT, YYREEE (reference sequence). The CDR3 sequence: CASSLTQVNTGELFF. The CDR3 nucleotides are TGTGCCAGCAGCTTGACACAGGTGAACACCGGGGAGCTGTTTTTT.

This chain links TRBV28 with TRBJ2-5; possibly TRBD2 for D (6 bases). The CDR3 is 14 amino acids. The V gene's germline CDR1 is MDHEN and CDR2 SYDVKM. Trimming pared 6 bases from V and 4 bases from J, leaving 15 bases between. CDR3 loop: CASSGRGLGETQYF. The CDR3 DNA reads TGTGCCAGCAGCGGGAGAGGATTGGGAGAGACCCAGTACTTC.